A selection of T cell receptor beta chains follows, all from one sample in a study of esophageal squamous cell carcinoma under preoperative chemotherapy. TCRdb passed the PCR reads through MiXCR, listing each CDR3 protein once. The sample lists around 14,000 distinct CDR3 sequences; roughly 66% were seen once. This sample was taken from a patient given preoperative chemotherapy. These receptors originate from a human donor with esophageal squamous cell carcinoma. The donor label of this sample is uncertain. The CDR3 runs from the conserved cysteine through the conserved F or W. Fields, in order: J gene, V gene, D gene, clone size, CDR3 protein, CDR3 DNA. A D gene is named only where the DNA matches it firmly. The listing skips clone size in some rows; elsewhere it reads once, few, many or a size class.

TRBJ2-1 TRBV6-1 TRBD1 . CAGDRGSQETQFF TGTGCCGGAGACAGGGGATCTCAAGAGACCCAGTTCTTC
TRBJ1-3 TRBV6-5 . . CASSLQGRTGNTIYF TGTGCCAGCAGCTTACAGGGCCGGACTGGAAACACCATATATTTT
TRBJ2-4 TRBV6-1 . . CGSARVGATDTQYF TGTGGCAGCGCGAGGGTGGGGGCCACAGATACTCAGTACTTC
TRBJ2-1 TRBV6-1 TRBD1 . CASTDRGAGKEQFF TGTGCCAGCACCGACAGGGGCGCGGGAAAGGAGCAGTTCTTC
TRBJ2-4 TRBV10-3 . . CAGVGGHDEETQYF TGTGCGGGGGTCGGGGGACATGACGAAGAGACTCAGTACTTC
TRBJ2-5 TRBV6-1 . . CASSESWRVAETQYF TGTGCCAGCAGTGAATCCTGGAGGGTTGCAGAGACCCAGTACTTC
TRBJ2-3 TRBV12-3/TRBV12-4 TRBD2 . CASSTTSGWATDMQYF TGTGCCAGCAGTACTACTAGCGGGTGGGCCACAGATATGCAGTATTTC
TRBJ2-5 TRBV10-1 TRBD2 . CASSGSIAGAQETQYF TGCGCCAGCAGTGGGTCCATAGCGGGGGCCCAAGAGACCCAGTACTTC
TRBJ2-1 TRBV27 TRBD2 once CASSFPGTSGNEQFF TGTGCCAGCAGTTTCCCCGGGACTAGCGGCAATGAGCAGTTCTTC
TRBJ2-3 TRBV6-1 TRBD2 many CASGGRGPTDTQYF TGTGCCAGCGGTGGGAGGGGTCCCACAGATACGCAGTATTTT
TRBJ1-2 TRBV6-5 . few CASSYSGNEDGNYGYTF TGTGCCAGCAGTTACTCAGGGAACGAGGATGGAAACTATGGCTACACCTTC
TRBJ2-1 TRBV15 TRBD2 . CATSRQKRLAGYNEQFF TGTGCCACCAGCAGACAAAAAAGACTAGCGGGGTACAATGAGCAGTTCTTC
TRBJ2-3 TRBV7-2 . . CASRGRGGGGKDTQYF TGTGCCAGCAGGGGACGAGGGGGGGGGGGCAAAGATACGCAGTATTTC
TRBJ2-7 TRBV12-3/TRBV12-4 TRBD1 few CASSPGTGGSYEQYF TGTGCCAGCAGCCCCGGGACAGGGGGCTCCTACGAGCAGTACTTC
TRBJ2-1 TRBV12-5 TRBD1 . CASGFHRGTYNEQFF TGTGCTAGTGGTTTCCACAGGGGGACCTACAATGAGCAGTTCTTC
TRBJ2-2 TRBV6-1 TRBD2 . CASIRLAGGGGELFF TGTGCCAGTATAAGACTAGCGGGAGGCGGCGGGGAGCTGTTTTTT
TRBJ2-7 TRBV6-5 . . CASTSGAGVKDTQYF TGTGCCAGCACTTCGGGGGCGGGGGTCAAAGACACGCAGTACTTC
TRBJ2-1 TRBV7-2 . . CASSLLAQGEQFF TGTGCCAGCAGCCTGCTAGCTCAGGGGGAGCAGTTCTTC
TRBJ1-1 TRBV6-5 . . CASSYDEQGFGAFF TGTGCCAGCAGTTACGACGAGCAGGGTTTCGGAGCTTTCTTT
TRBJ2-3 TRBV6-1 TRBD2 . CASRTSGRPDTQYF TGTGCCAGCAGGACTAGCGGGAGACCAGATACGCAGTATTTT
TRBJ2-5 TRBV14 TRBD2 . CASSQRRRTSGTETQYF TGTGCCAGCAGCCAACGCCGACGGACTAGCGGGACGGAGACCCAGTACTTC
TRBJ2-4 TRBV10-1 TRBD1 . CAGRGLWAKNMQYF TGCGCCGGCAGGGGGCTGTGGGCCAAAAATATGCAGTACTTC
TRBJ2-5 TRBV6-4 . . CASSDSVASETQYF TGTGCCAGCAGTGACTCGGTAGCCTCGGAGACCCAGTACTTC
TRBJ2-5 TRBV6-1 . few CASSEYLRWGPPETQYF TGTGCCAGCAGTGAATACCTCCGGTGGGGGCCCCCAGAGACCCAGTACTTC
TRBJ2-7 TRBV6-1 TRBD1 many CASSEDAGTGSYEQYF TGTGCCAGCAGTGAAGATGCAGGGACAGGCTCCTACGAGCAGTACTTC
TRBJ2-3 TRBV10-1 . . CASDSGVWATDMQYF TGCGCCAGCGACTCGGGGGTGTGGGCCACAGATATGCAGTATTTC
TRBJ2-2 TRBV12-3/TRBV12-4 . many CASNGDDTSNTGELFF TGTGCCAGCAACGGGGACGACACCTCGAACACCGGGGAGCTGTTTTTT
TRBJ2-3 TRBV6-1 TRBD1 . CASSELPDREDTQYF TGTGCCAGCAGTGAACTCCCGGACAGGGAGGATACGCAGTATTTT
TRBJ2-1 TRBV6-1 TRBD1 . CASRGQGSYEQFF TGTGCCAGCAGGGGACAGGGGAGTTACGAGCAGTTCTTC
TRBJ2-4 TRBV6-1 . . CASSGKGGGAKDTQYF TGTGCCAGCAGCGGCAAGGGGGGGGGCGCGAAAGACACTCAGTATTTC
TRBJ2-1 TRBV6-1 TRBD2 . CASSYERETEQFF TGTGCCAGCAGTTACGAGCGGGAGACTGAGCAGTTCTTC
TRBJ2-1 TRBV12-5 . many CASGLPPRDPTYEQFF TGTGCTAGTGGTTTGCCCCCGAGGGATCCGACCTATGAGCAGTTCTTC
TRBJ2-7 TRBV6-1 . . CASAGNGGDGEDTQYF TGTGCCAGCGCGGGGAACGGGGGCGACGGGGAAGATACGCAGTACTTC
TRBJ1-1 TRBV12-5 TRBD1 . CASGLVLGQIMNTEAFF TGTGCTAGTGGTTTGGTTTTGGGACAGATCATGAACACTGAAGCTTTCTTT
TRBJ2-2 TRBV10-3 . few CAISPQWNTGELFF TGTGCCATCAGTCCCCAGTGGAACACCGGGGAGCTGTTTTTT
TRBJ2-3 TRBV6-1 . . CASSLVTGARTDTQYF TGTGCCAGCAGTCTGGTTACTGGAGCTCGCACAGATACGCAGTATTTT
TRBJ2-4 TRBV6-1 . . CASSEGRLGPKNTQYF TGTGCCAGCAGTGAAGGGAGGCTGGGACCCAAAAATACGCAGTACTTC
TRBJ2-3 TRBV6-1 . . CASRTEDVSTDTQYF TGTGCCAGCAGAACCGAGGATGTGAGCACAGATACGCAGTATTTT
TRBJ2-3 TRBV6-1 TRBD1 . CASQDRDETDTQYF TGTGCCAGCCAAGACAGGGATGAGACAGATACGCAGTATTTT
TRBJ2-5 TRBV7-2 . few CASSLAETQYF TGTGCCAGCAGCTTAGCAGAGACCCAGTACTTC
TRBJ2-7 TRBV5-1 . . CASSLAGVGSDEQYF TGCGCCAGCAGCTTGGCGGGGGTGGGGAGTGACGAGCAGTACTTC
TRBJ2-7 TRBV6-5 TRBD2 . CASSSPGGVAYEQYF TGTGCCAGCAGTTCCCCGGGGGGGGTCGCCTACGAGCAGTACTTC
TRBJ2-3 TRBV10-3 TRBD2 once CGGASGGATDTQYF TGTGGCGGCGCGAGCGGGGGGGCCACAGATACGCAGTATTTT
TRBJ2-3 TRBV6-1 TRBD2 once CASSASGGRFGTNTQYF TGTGCCAGCAGTGCAAGCGGGGGGCGGTTCGGCACAAATACGCAGTACTTT
TRBJ2-3 TRBV10-3 . . CVGIQAVNTETQYF TGTGTGGGCATCCAGGCTGTGAACACAGAGACGCAGTATTTT
TRBJ2-3 TRBV12-3/TRBV12-4 . . CASSPQRRINLLGTDTQYF TGTGCCAGCAGTCCCCAAAGACGGATTAACCTTCTGGGCACAGATACGCAGTATTTT
TRBJ2-3 TRBV20-1 . . CSANNRRGQDTQYF TGCAGTGCTAATAATAGAAGAGGGCAGGATACGCAGTATTTT
TRBJ2-5 TRBV6-4 TRBD2 . CASSEGTSGGNEQYF TGTGCCAGCAGTGAGGGCACTAGCGGGGGTAATGAGCAGTACTTC
TRBJ2-5 TRBV5-1 TRBD2 . CASSFGLAGNTRETQYF TGCGCCAGCAGCTTCGGACTAGCGGGGAACACCCGCGAGACCCAGTACTTC
TRBJ1-1 TRBV6-5 TRBD1 . CASSYRRRGHEAFF TGTGCCAGCAGTTACCGGAGAAGGGGGCATGAAGCTTTCTTT
TRBJ2-5 TRBV6-1 . . CASSEGGAEETQNF TGTGCCAGCAGTGAAGGGGGGGCAGAAGAGACCCAGAATTTC
TRBJ2-1 TRBV7-2 TRBD2 . CASSRTSGAYNEQFF TGTGCCAGCAGCCGGACTAGCGGCGCCTACAATGAGCAGTTCTTC
TRBJ1-2 TRBV6-4 . few CASSREEGSNYGYTF TGTGCCAGCAGCAGGGAAGAAGGGTCTAACTATGGCTACACCTTC
TRBJ2-4 TRBV7-7 TRBD1 many CASSFKNRGYIQYF TGTGCCAGCAGCTTTAAAAACAGGGGATACATTCAGTACTTC
TRBJ2-3 TRBV7-6 TRBD2 once CAGSGGGSTETQYF TGTGCGGGGAGCGGGGGCGGTAGCACAGAGACCCAGTATTTC